The 18 T cell receptor beta chains reported below all come from one sample, sequenced in a study of T cells in Graves' hyperthyroidism and ophthalmopathy (dated by TCRdb to the late 2010s). The library came from multiplex PCR. Sequencer: Illumina HiSeq 2000. Amplification of TCR beta CDR3 regions was carried out from RNA transcripts. The TCR CDR3 was subjected to a first round of RT-PCR using the HTBI primer set and the Qiagen OneStep RT-PCR kit. TCRdb took the public reads, trimmed them with fastp at Q25, ran MiXCR for clone calling and kept in-frame beta chains. One record per CDR3 amino acid sequence lists the most common genes and DNA. Recorded for this sample are about 600,000 distinct CDR3 sequences; 14% of them occurred a single time. Approximately 6.4% of the sample comes from the top ten. Specimen: blood. Receptors originate from a young woman with Graves' ophthalmopathy.

This clonotype was seen repeatedly, ten times or more. V is TRBV2 and J is TRBJ1-5; 10 bases line up with TRBD1. The CDR3 is 18 residues long. Germline lookup yields CDR1 SNHLY and CDR2 FYNNEI. With 1 base clipped from V and 0 bases from J, the junction kept 6 bases outside the gene matches. The CDR3 bases are TGTGCCAGCAGTGAAGACCGGGACAGGGGTTATAGCAATCAGCCCCAGCATTTT. As protein: CASSEDRDRGYSNQPQHF.

This clonotype was picked up many times. The rearrangement joins TRBV9 to TRBJ1-1, with no clear D. Germline V CDR1 and CDR2: SGDLS, YYNGEE. The length of the CDR3 is 13 residues. The V end was cut by 0 bases, the J end by 1 base, with 4 bases between. CDR3 DNA: TGTGCCAGCAGCGTAGGGTGGAACACTGAAGCTTTCTTT. Translation: CASSVGWNTEAFF. Based on the CDR3 plus reference TRBV9 and TRBJ1-1, the full variable domain is DSGVTQTPKHLITATGQRVTLRCSPRSGDLSVYWYQQSLDQGLQFLIQYYNGEERAKGNILERFSAQQFPDLHSELNLSSLELGDSALYFCASSVGWNTEAFFGQGTRLTVV.

The chain employs TRBV6-1 and TRBJ1-1; tentatively, D is TRBD1 (5 bases). Germline loops: CDR1 MNHNS, CDR2 SASEGT. The length of the CDR3 is 19 residues. V was shortened by 7 bases and J by 7 bases, with 34 bases between the two germline ends. CDR3 in DNA: TGTGCCAGCACCGGAGGCGGCGGACTACTACCGTCAGGGCCTAATGAAGCTTTCTTT. This translates into CASTGGGGLLPSGPNEAFF.

This clonotype was picked up many times. This chain connects TRBV12-3 or TRBV12-4 to TRBJ1-5; D gene unclear. Trimming pared 3 bases from V and 5 bases from J, leaving 8 bases between. The CDR3 totals 13 residues. The DNA of the CDR3 is TGTGCCAGCAGTTTGGCGGTGGATCAGCCCCAGCATTTT. As protein: CASSLAVDQPQHF.

This clonotype has a count of ten or more. This chain uses TRBV19 with TRBJ2-3; 12 bases match TRBD2. This CDR3 contains 15 residues. Germline V gives CDR1 LNHDA, CDR2 SQIVND (reference sequence). The V and J ends lost 8 bases and 6 bases, in that order; junction bases with no gene match: 9. The CDR3 nucleotides read TGTGCCAGTGTGGGGCTAGCGGGAGGGAAGGATACGCAGTATTTT. Translating it yields CASVGLAGGKDTQYF.

The gene calls are TRBV6-5 and TRBJ2-3, with TRBD2 identical over 10 bases. The trim removed 2 bases at V and 0 bases at J, leaving 2 bases unmatched. Germline V CDR1 and CDR2: MNHEY, SVGAGI. The CDR3 is made up of 16 amino acids. The chain's CDR3 is CASSYRLAGSTDTQYF. The DNA for the CDR3 is TGTGCCAGCAGTTACCGACTAGCGGGTAGCACAGATACGCAGTATTTT.

A note on this clonotype: A much larger clone lies one base from this, so it may be a read error. The V gene is TRBV20-1, the J gene TRBJ1-5; 8 nucleotides line up with TRBD1. Germline-derived CDR1 and CDR2 are DFQATT and SNEGSKA (reference sequence). The CDR3 has 13 amino acids. V trimming: 8 bases; J trimming: 5 bases; junction bases outside the gene matches: 8. CDR3 DNA: TGCAGTACTGCGGACAGGGCGCATCAGCCCCAGCATTTT. Its translation: CSTADRAHQPQHF.

This clonotype showed up many times. The chain recombines TRBV10-3 with TRBJ1-1; TRBD1 matches 8 bases. V lost 3 bases and J lost 4; bases outside the gene matches: 7. This CDR3 spans 15 amino acids. CDR1 is ENHRY, CDR2 SYGVKD, per germline. In nucleotides, the CDR3 is TGTGCCATCAGTGACCCAGGGGGCGATGGCACTGAAGCTTTCTTT. It translates to CAISDPGGDGTEAFF.

This clonotype was observed at least ten times. The CDR3 sequence: CASSLGTTFYEQYF. CDR3 DNA sequence: TGTGCCAGCAGCTTAGGGACTACATTCTACGAGCAGTACTTC. The chain has TRBV7-9 and TRBJ2-7; maybe TRBD2 (6 bases). Deletions cut 1 base from V and 3 bases from J, with 10 bases between. Germline CDR1 is SEHNR and CDR2 is FQNEAQ (reference sequence). CDR3 length equals 14 residues.

This clonotype turned up a few times. The junction does not match germline at one end; this may be a read error. The rearrangement joins TRBV4-1 to TRBJ2-3; perhaps TRBD2 as D (5 bases). There are 17 residues in the CDR3. Germline lookup yields CDR1 MGHRA and CDR2 YSYEKL. The CDR3 bases are TGCGCCAGCACCCAAAACCCCATGGCGGGTCCTAGGGTTACGCAGTATTTT. Its translation is CASTQNPMAGPRVTQYF.

This chain links TRBV19 with TRBJ2-7, with 10 bases lining up with TRBD1. The germline V gene encodes CDR1 LNHDA and CDR2 SQIVND (reference sequence). This CDR3 has 13 amino acids. With 10 bases clipped from V and 1 base from J, the junction kept 4 bases outside the gene matches. The CDR3 DNA reads TGTGCCACCAGGGACAGGGGATCCTACGAGCAGTACTTC. Translating it yields CATRDRGSYEQYF. Full variable domain (remainder filled in from reference TRBV19 and TRBJ2-7): DGGITQSPKYLFRKEGQNVTLSCEQNLNHDAMYWYRQDPGQGLRLIYYSQIVNDFQKGDIAEGYSVSREKKESFPLTVTSAQKNPTAFYLCATRDRGSYEQYFGPGTRLTVT.

In this sample, this clonotype turned up a few times. This may be a read error, as it is one base from a much larger clone. The V gene is TRBV5-1, the J gene TRBJ1-5; D remains unclear. Germline CDR1 and CDR2: SGHRS and YFSETQ. The CDR3 runs 15 residues. The V end was cut by 0 bases, the J end by 0 bases, with 7 bases between. CDR3 residues: CASSLGKYSNQPQHF. CDR3 nucleotides: TGCGCCAGCAGCTTGGGAAAATATAGCAATCAGCCCCAGCATTTT.

This clonotype was seen repeatedly, ten times or more. The CDR3 is CASSFQGWVSNQPQHF. In nucleotides, the CDR3 is TGTGCCAGCAGTTTTCAGGGATGGGTTAGCAATCAGCCCCAGCATTTT. The chain recombines TRBV12-3 or TRBV12-4 with TRBJ1-5; possible D gene TRBD1, 5 bases. CDR3 size: 16 residues. V lost 3 bases and J lost 0, with 12 bases in between.

V and J are TRBV7-2 and TRBJ1-4; D uncertain. Germline V lookup: CDR1 SGHTA, CDR2 FQGNSA. The CDR3 extends over 14 amino acids. V was trimmed by 5 bases and J by 4 bases, leaving 11 bases between them. The CDR3 protein is CASSLYSRNEKLFF. The CDR3 DNA follows: TGTGCCAGCAGCCTCTACTCCCGTAATGAAAAACTGTTTTTT.

This clonotype was counted a few times. The chain is built from TRBV19 and TRBJ1-2, with D possibly matching TRBD1 (5 bases). This CDR3 contains 13 residues. With 7 bases removed from V and 4 bases from J, the gap between germline ends came to 13 bases. CDR1 LNHDA and CDR2 SQIVND come from the germline V gene (reference sequence). The CDR3 region has the DNA TGTGCCAGTACCCCCCAGAGGGGCTATGGCTACACCTTC. Protein product: CASTPQRGYGYTF.

In its sample, this clonotype was seen a few times. The CDR3 protein is CSVVGLAGGPREQYF. The CDR3, as DNA: TGCAGCGTTGTGGGGCTAGCGGGAGGGCCCAGGGAGCAGTACTTC. The chain is built from TRBV29-1 and TRBJ2-7, with 12 bases fitting TRBD2. The CDR3 length is 15 residues. V gave up 4 bases and J gave up 7 bases; unmatched junction bases: 11. Germline-derived CDR1 and CDR2 are SQVTM and ANQGSEA.

This clonotype was counted ten times or more. The V call is TRBV7-6, the J call TRBJ2-7; D tentatively reads TRBD1 or TRBD2 (6 bases each). The V gene's germline CDR1 is SGHVS and CDR2 FNYEAQ. There are 15 residues in the CDR3. V lost 1 base, J lost 3 bases, and 13 bases lay in between. The CDR3: CASSLEGGGHYEQYF. The CDR3 coding sequence is TGTGCCAGCAGCTTAGAGGGGGGTGGACACTACGAGCAGTACTTC.

V usage is TRBV7-9 and J usage is TRBJ2-1, with a possible D match to TRBD1 (6 bases). The V and J ends lost 1 base and 7 bases respectively, with 11 bases between them. The CDR3 length is 14 residues. Germline V gene lookup returns CDR1 SEHNR and CDR2 FQNEAQ (reference sequence). Here the CDR3 DNA reads TGTGCCAGCAGCTTAGTCGGGACACTTAATGAGCAGTTCTTC. This gives the protein CASSLVGTLNEQFF.